One and the same sample provided the 32 T cell receptor beta chains below, sequenced in a study of post-analysis software for immune sequencing data (dated by TCRdb to between 2014 and 2016). For these TCRs, the target antigens are not known. The library was made by PCR. The instrument was an Illumina HiSeq 2500. To reduce PCR and sequencing biases, unique molecular identifiers were built into the TCR beta cDNA libraries. TCRdb redid the processing of the public reads, applying fastp at Q25 and MiXCR, and retained in-frame beta chains. One record per CDR3 amino acid sequence lists the most common genes and DNA. Recorded for this sample are roughly 650,000 distinct CDR3 sequences; approximately 60% of them occurred a single time. Jointly, the top ten make up roughly 10% of the sample. The investigation overall reported the following: Patients showed significantly higher frequencies than controls for several TRBV segments, among them TRBV5-6, TRBV5-1 and TRBV20-1.

Source material: blood. The receptor source for this set is a girl aged 2-10 years with multiple sclerosis.

This rearrangement joins TRBV20-1 to TRBJ2-1; 15 bases align to TRBD2. Germline trimming cut 6 bases from V and 5 bases from J; bases unmatched to any gene: 8. The CDR3 is made up of 16 amino acids. Germline CDR1 and CDR2: DFQATT and SNEGSKA (reference sequence). CDR3 loop: CSALPGTSGRHNEQFF. For the CDR3, the DNA is TGCAGTGCGCTTCCCGGGACTAGCGGGAGGCACAATGAGCAGTTCTTC.

This clonotype was counted a single time. The chain combines TRBV7-2 with TRBJ2-1; 8 bases line up with TRBD2. Germline V gene data show CDR1 as SGHTA and CDR2 as FQGNSA. The length of the CDR3 is 14 residues. J lost 5 bases, V lost 5 bases, and 5 bases had no gene match. This CDR3 is CASSVRREDNEQFF. CDR3 sequence (DNA): TGTGCCAGCAGCGTCCGGCGGGAGGACAATGAGCAGTTCTTC.

Comments on this clonotype: One junction end disagrees with the germline gene, perhaps due to a read error. The rearrangement joins TRBV5-1 to TRBJ1-4; tentatively, D is TRBD1 (5 bases). CDR1 SGHRS and CDR2 YFSETQ come from the germline V gene. This CDR3 comprises 16 residues. The DNA of the CDR3 is TGCGCCAGCAGTAGGGTGCAGGGTGCAACTAATGAAAAGCTGTTTTTT. Encoded protein: CASSRVQGATNEKLFF.

This clonotype showed up just a few times. The chain employs TRBV10-3 and TRBJ2-7; the match to TRBD1 covers 12 bases. The V gene end was trimmed by 8 bases and the J gene end by 5 bases; junction bases not matched to a gene: 7. This CDR3 has 14 residues. From germline, CDR1 is ENHRY and CDR2 SYGVKD. Here the CDR3 reads CAILRDRGHDEQYF. As DNA, the CDR3 is TGTGCCATCCTCCGGGACAGGGGGCACGACGAGCAGTACTTC.

The chain has TRBV6-6 and TRBJ2-1; a weak D match, TRBD2 (7 bases). The CDR3 covers 14 residues. The ends were cut back, 6 bases at V and 12 bases at J, with 21 bases in the middle. Germline lookup yields CDR1 MNHNY and CDR2 SVGAGI (reference sequence). The DNA for the CDR3 is TGTGCCAGCAGACGTTCCGGGGTCGGGGGGCGGCAGTTCTTC. This sequence encodes CASRRSGVGGRQFF.

The J gene is TRBJ1-1, the V gene TRBV5-1, with D possibly matching TRBD1 (6 bases). The CDR3 has 15 amino acids. V was cut by 4 bases and J by 4 bases, with 17 bases left in between. Germline loops: CDR1 SGHRS, CDR2 YFSETQ. The CDR3 coding sequence is TGCGCCAGCAGCCAACGAACAGGGTTAGGCACTGAAGCTTTCTTT. This codes for CASSQRTGLGTEAFF.

The chain recombines TRBV12-3 or TRBV12-4 with TRBJ2-1; D gene uncertain. This CDR3 is built from 15 residues. Trimming pared 2 bases from V and 9 bases from J, leaving 17 bases between. The DNA for the CDR3 is TGTGCCAGCAGTTTATGCCACCGCGACGGTTGTGAGCAGTTCTTC. It is translated as CASSLCHRDGCEQFF.

In regard to this clonotype: Sequence at one end of the junction differs from germline and may be a read error. This chain joins TRBV20-1 and TRBJ2-7, with D perhaps being TRBD1 or TRBD2 (5 bases each). The CDR3 contains 15 residues. Germline loops: CDR1 DFQATT, CDR2 SNEGSKA (reference sequence). CDR3: CRARDGQGASYEQYF. For the CDR3, the DNA is TGCAGGGCTAGAGATGGCCAGGGAGCATCCTACGAGCAGTACTTC.

In the case of this clonotype: Germline is not matched at one junction end, which may reflect a read error. The rearrangement links TRBV5-5 to TRBJ2-6; D unresolved. The CDR3 sequence is 15 residues long. Per the germline V gene, CDR1 is SGHKS and CDR2 is YYEKEE (reference sequence). CDR3 residues: CASSSYSSGTNVLTF. The CDR3 coding sequence is TGTGCCAGCAGTTCATACAGCTCTGGGACCAACGTCCTGACTTTC.

A few counts support this clonotype. The chain is built from TRBV5-1 and TRBJ2-1, with 10 nucleotides matching TRBD2. Germline CDR1 SGHRS, CDR2 YFSETQ. This CDR3 comprises 16 residues. Trimming cost V 4 bases and J 6 bases; bases outside gene matches: 10. The CDR3 DNA is TGCGCCAGCAGCCCGGGAGAGCGGGGGGGAATCAATGAGCAGTTCTTC. Translating it yields CASSPGERGGINEQFF. Full variable domain (outside the CDR3, taken from reference TRBV5-1 and TRBJ2-1): KAGVTQTPRYLIKTRGQQVTLSCSPISGHRSVSWYQQTPGQGLQFLFEYFSETQRNKGNFPGRFSGRQFSNSRSEMNVSTLELGDSALYLCASSPGERGGINEQFFGPGTRLTVL.

The CDR3 nucleotides read TGTGCCATCAGTGAGTCGAGTCCGGGATACGAGCAGTACTTC. This gives the protein CAISESSPGYEQYF. The chain uses TRBV10-3 and TRBJ2-4, with D possibly matching TRBD2 (5 bases). Gene TRBJ2-7 matches the end of the DNA better, so the J call may be wrong. Germline CDR1 and CDR2: ENHRY and SYGVKD. The CDR3 length is 14 residues.

The CDR3 bases are TGTGCCACGACCCGGACTAGCGGGGCCTTAGGTAGAAATGAGCAGTTCTTC. Translating it yields CATTRTSGALGRNEQFF. The genes are TRBV6-6 and TRBJ2-1; 12 nucleotides agree with TRBD2. From germline, CDR1 is MNHNY and CDR2 SVGAGI (reference sequence). The CDR3 covers 17 residues. J gave up 7 bases and V 10 bases, and 17 bases lay outside the gene matches.

This clonotype came up a few times. The chain recombines TRBV20-1 with TRBJ2-7; TRBD2 is a possible D gene (6 bases). Germline CDR1 DFQATT, CDR2 SNEGSKA (reference sequence). V was clipped by 1 base and J by 3 bases, with 10 bases between them. The CDR3 sequence is 13 residues long. The CDR3 protein is CSARAQAGYEQYF. The CDR3 coding sequence is TGCAGTGCTAGAGCTCAAGCGGGCTACGAGCAGTACTTC.

The chain combines TRBV7-3 with TRBJ2-1; 7 bases match TRBD2. The germline CDR1 and CDR2 sequences are SGHTA and FQGTGA. Losses at the gene ends were 1 base for V and 3 bases for J; bases not matched to a gene: 0. The CDR3 runs to 14 residues. In DNA form, the CDR3 reads TGTGCCAGCAGCTTAATAGCGGGCTACAATGAGCAGTTCTTC. Protein sequence: CASSLIAGYNEQFF.

The chain couples TRBV3-1 to TRBJ1-1; 10 bases fit TRBD1. Germline V CDR1 and CDR2: LGHDT, YNNKEL (reference sequence). CDR3 length: 16 amino acids. Trimming removed 0 bases from V and 4 bases from J; junction bases left unmatched: 5. The CDR3 here is CASSQDWTGGFTEAFF. DNA of the CDR3: TGTGCCAGCAGCCAAGATTGGACAGGGGGGTTCACTGAAGCTTTCTTT.

The V gene is TRBV10-3, the J gene TRBJ2-1; 10 bases match TRBD1. V was clipped by 4 bases and J by 11 bases; unmatched bases: 11. This CDR3 spans 15 amino acids. Germline CDR1 is ENHRY and CDR2 is SYGVKD. The CDR3 region is CAISGGTGARSQQFF. CDR3 nucleotides: TGTGCCATCAGTGGAGGGACAGGGGCTCGTAGTCAGCAGTTCTTC.

This clonotype was detected a few times. The chain carries TRBV7-9 and TRBJ1-2; 7 bases match TRBD1. Germline V gene data show CDR1 as SEHNR and CDR2 as FQNEAQ (reference sequence). Trimming at V came to 5 bases and at J to 8 bases, leaving 11 bases not matched to a gene. CDR3 length: 14 residues. The CDR3 DNA is TGTGCCAGCAGCCCCAAACAGGGGATCTACGGCTACACCTTC. The encoded protein is CASSPKQGIYGYTF.

The chain joins TRBV25-1 to TRBJ2-1; 8 bases match TRBD2. The V and J ends lost 3 bases and 6 bases, in that order; junction bases with no gene match: 16. This CDR3 comprises 18 residues. Germline CDR1 is MGHDK and CDR2 is SYGVNS. The DNA of the CDR3 is TGTGCCAGCAGTGACCTTCCCCGGGGGGGCCAACAATTCAATGAGCAGTTCTTC. Its translation is CASSDLPRGGQQFNEQFF.

This clonotype occurred a few times. V is TRBV12-3 or TRBV12-4 and J is TRBJ1-1; 7 bases are a match to TRBD1. The CDR3 covers 15 residues. V shed 1 base, J shed 1 base, and the junction held 3 bases outside the gene matches. Here the CDR3 reads CASSLGGQPNTEAFF. In DNA, the CDR3 is TGTGCCAGCAGTTTAGGGGGACAGCCGAACACTGAAGCTTTCTTT.

The V call is TRBV29-1, the J call TRBJ1-2; D not certain. The CDR3 is made up of 13 amino acids. Germline CDR1 is SQVTM and CDR2 is ANQGSEA. Trimming stripped 6 bases from V and 3 bases from J, with 14 bases between. The CDR3 loop is CSVDEGRDYGYTF. CDR3 DNA sequence: TGCAGCGTGGATGAGGGAAGGGACTATGGCTACACCTTC.

V usage is TRBV5-1 and J usage is TRBJ2-3; 11 nucleotides align to TRBD1. The length of the CDR3 is 17 residues. V lost 0 bases to trimming and J lost 4 bases; unmatched junction nucleotides: 7. CDR1 and CDR2 (germline): SGHRS, YFSETQ. DNA of the CDR3: TGCGCCAGCAGCTTGGGCCGAGGGACAGGGGGAGCAGATACGCAGTATTTT. The encoded protein is CASSLGRGTGGADTQYF.

This clonotype was found a few times. This chain uses TRBV2 with TRBJ1-1; the D gene is possibly TRBD1 (5 bases). Looked up from germline, CDR1 is SNHLY and CDR2 is FYNNEI. This CDR3 is 15 amino acids long. With 1 base removed from V and 0 bases from J, the gap between germline ends came to 9 bases. The CDR3 DNA reads TGTGCCAGCAGTGAAGAGGGGCGAATGAACACTGAAGCTTTCTTT. Translation gives CASSEEGRMNTEAFF.

This chain uses TRBV7-2 with TRBJ2-6, with D perhaps matching TRBD2 (5 bases). The germline CDR1 and CDR2 sequences are SGHTA and FQGNSA. The CDR3 runs 16 residues. V was clipped by 1 base and J by 4 bases, with 11 bases between them. CDR3 in amino acids: CASSLVSGFGANVLTF. The CDR3, as DNA: TGTGCCAGCAGCTTAGTTTCGGGGTTCGGGGCCAACGTCCTGACTTTC.

The chain is built from TRBV5-5 and TRBJ2-1, with 8 bases lining up with TRBD1. This CDR3 spans 17 amino acids. Germline lookup yields CDR1 SGHKS and CDR2 YYEKEE (reference sequence). V lost 4 bases and J lost 4; bases outside the gene matches: 13. The CDR3 loop reads CASSVIPTGEIYNEQFF. CDR3 nucleotide sequence: TGTGCCAGCAGCGTTATACCGACAGGGGAGATATACAATGAGCAGTTCTTC.

V gene TRBV6-1 combines with J gene TRBJ2-4; D may be TRBD1 (6 bases). The DNA end lines up better with TRBJ2-7; the J call may be wrong. Per germline, CDR1 MNHNS and CDR2 SASEGT. The CDR3 spans 15 residues. The CDR3 nucleotides read TGTGCCAGCAGTAGCCTTACAGGGTCGGAGGTCGAGCAGTACTTC. Encoded protein: CASSSLTGSEVEQYF.

This clonotype was detected only a few times. The V call is TRBV29-1, the J call TRBJ2-1; 7 nucleotides line up with TRBD2. Germline loops: CDR1 SQVTM, CDR2 ANQGSEA. The CDR3 spans 15 residues. The V and J ends lost 0 bases and 0 bases, in that order; junction bases with no gene match: 2. CDR3 sequence reads: CSVEDRTSSYNEQFF. CDR3 nucleotide sequence: TGCAGCGTTGAAGACCGGACTAGCTCCTACAATGAGCAGTTCTTC.

V gene TRBV20-1 combines with J gene TRBJ2-3; TRBD1 is a possible D gene (6 bases). The length of the CDR3 is 15 residues. The germline gives CDR1 DFQATT, CDR2 SNEGSKA (reference sequence). V was clipped by 3 bases and J by 2 bases, with 15 bases between them. CDR3 coding DNA: TGCAGTGCTAGGGACCCCCGGACAGCCACAGATACGCAGTATTTT. Protein: CSARDPRTATDTQYF.

This chain uses TRBV7-3 with TRBJ2-5; tentatively, D is TRBD2 (5 bases). The germline V and J ends were trimmed by 5 bases and 2 bases, with 12 bases remaining between them. The CDR3 totals 14 residues. Per the germline V gene, CDR1 is SGHTA and CDR2 is FQGTGA. CDR3 region: CASSPNGGQETQYF. The CDR3 nucleotides read TGTGCCAGCAGCCCCAATGGAGGACAAGAGACCCAGTACTTC.

This clonotype has more than one count but fewer than ten. The J gene is TRBJ2-5, the V gene TRBV29-1; no reliable D call. V gave up 6 bases and J gave up 1 base, with 3 bases separating them. CDR3 length: 10 residues. CDR1 is SQVTM and CDR2 is ANQGSEA in the germline V gene. CDR3 in DNA: TGCAGCGTGTCCCAAGAGACCCAGTACTTC. It encodes CSVSQETQYF.

V usage is TRBV29-1 and J usage is TRBJ2-7, with 7 bases identical to TRBD1. CDR3 length: 13 amino acids. The V gene's germline CDR1 is SQVTM and CDR2 ANQGSEA. V dropped 8 bases and J dropped 3; count of bases not matched to a gene: 10. The CDR3 bases are TGCAGCACCCTCGAGGACAGGAGCTACGAGCAGTACTTC. This codes for CSTLEDRSYEQYF.

This clonotype was picked up a small number of times. The rearrangement links TRBV5-1 to TRBJ2-5; D is undetermined. V was cut by 5 bases and J by 1 base, with 12 bases left in between. The CDR3 has 14 amino acids. Germline V CDR1 and CDR2: SGHRS, YFSETQ. CDR3 sequence (DNA): TGCGCCAGCAGGGGTTTTGGGCTCCAAGAGACCCAGTACTTC. This translates into CASRGFGLQETQYF.

In DNA, the CDR3 is TGTGCCAGCAGCATATATTACGACAGGGTGGGATACAATGAGCAGTTCTTC. Translation gives CASSIYYDRVGYNEQFF. This chain joins TRBV7-8 and TRBJ2-1, with 7 bases aligning to TRBD1. The germline gives CDR1 SGHVS, CDR2 FQNEAQ. V was pared by 5 bases and J by 4 bases, with 14 bases of the junction left unmatched. This CDR3 spans 17 amino acids.